These 17 T cell receptor beta chains share one sample of origin, sequenced in a study of a mutant IDH1 vaccine in newly diagnosed glioma. Assay used: immunoSEQ multiplex PCR; TCRdb lists only in-frame clones, some missing. The repertoire holds tens of thousands of clones, with about three quarters as singletons. Time point of the sample: baseline, week 1 (first vaccination visit). Treatment here: pre-vaccination baseline after standard-of-care therapy. Sequencing was performed on peripheral blood mononuclear cells (PBMCs), taken from a glioma patient treated with radiotherapy, temozolomide or both. Every receptor here comes from a middle-aged man with glioma. Some clones in this sample may be carry-over from other donors' samples.

This clone was recorded a few times. The CDR3 protein is CASSQEGTANQPQHF. The DNA for the CDR3 is TGTGCCAGCAGCCAAGAAGGGACTGCCAATCAGCCCCAGCATTTT. The chain links TRBV4-2 to TRBJ1-5; D is possibly TRBD1 (5 bases). This CDR3 is 15 amino acids long. V shed 0 bases and J shed 3 bases, with 9 bases lying between them. Germline V lookup: CDR1 LGHNA, CDR2 YNFKEQ.

This chain uses TRBV18 with TRBJ2-7; unclear D gene. The CDR3 extends over 14 amino acids. Germline CDR1 and CDR2: KGHSH and LQKENI. The V and J ends lost 3 bases and 2 bases respectively, with 11 bases between them. The CDR3 loop is CASSPVEGTYEQYF. CDR3 nucleotide sequence: TGTGCCAGCTCACCTGTCGAAGGAACCTACGAGCAGTACTTC.

V gene TRBV28 combines with J gene TRBJ1-1; D is undetermined. This CDR3 contains 13 residues. V was shortened by 3 bases and J by 5 bases, with 10 bases between the two germline ends. Germline loops: CDR1 MDHEN, CDR2 SYDVKM. Here the CDR3 DNA reads TGTGCCAGCAGTTTTTACGGTAAGACTGAAGCTTTCTTT. Translated: CASSFYGKTEAFF.

The rearrangement uses TRBV9 and TRBJ2-5; possible D gene TRBD2, 6 bases. The CDR3 is made up of 15 amino acids. Germline assignment: CDR1 SGDLS and CDR2 YYNGEE. V lost 0 bases, J lost 3 bases, and 12 bases lay in between. Written as DNA, the CDR3 is TGTGCCAGCAGCGTAGCTCGGGGGAGCAAAGAGACCCAGTACTTC. Amino acids: CASSVARGSKETQYF.

The chain links TRBV9 to TRBJ2-7, with D unresolved. V was pared by 0 bases and J by 4 bases, with 14 bases between. Germline CDR1 reads SGDLS; CDR2 reads YYNGEE. This CDR3 spans 15 amino acids. CDR3 nucleotide sequence: TGTGCCAGCAGCGTAGGAGACGGTTTAAGGTACGAGCAGTACTTC. Protein: CASSVGDGLRYEQYF.

V usage is TRBV28 and J usage is TRBJ2-1, with 10 nucleotides matching TRBD2. The CDR3 runs to 15 residues. Germline lookup yields CDR1 MDHEN and CDR2 SYDVKM. The trim removed 5 bases at V and 4 bases at J, leaving 5 bases unmatched. The CDR3 DNA reads as TGTGCCAGCAGTCTCGGGACTAGCGTATACAATGAGCAGTTCTTC. This sequence encodes CASSLGTSVYNEQFF.

The chain links TRBV30 to TRBJ1-6; TRBD1 is a possible D gene (6 bases). The V gene's germline CDR1 is GTSNPN and CDR2 SVGIG (reference sequence). The CDR3 length is 13 residues. V shed 5 bases and J shed 8 bases, with 13 bases lying between them. The CDR3 nucleotides read TGTGCCTGGGGTAGGGACAACTATTCACCCCTCCACTTT. It specifies CAWGRDNYSPLHF.

The rearrangement uses TRBV18 and TRBJ1-5; D is unclear. Trimming took 6 bases from V and 7 from J, leaving 19 bases between them. Germline V gene sequence: CDR1 KGHSH, CDR2 LQKENI. The CDR3 length is 15 residues. CDR3 coding DNA: TGTGCCAGCTCGCTCTTGGCGGGTTTCGGACAGCCCCAGCATTTT. Amino acid sequence: CASSLLAGFGQPQHF.

This clone was observed a single time. The chain couples TRBV27 to TRBJ2-3, with 9 bases identical to TRBD2. Trimming cost V 9 bases and J 2 bases; bases outside gene matches: 9. This CDR3 spans 15 amino acids. Germline V lookup: CDR1 MNHEY, CDR2 SMNVEV (reference sequence). The CDR3 bases are TGTGCCAGTCGAAAAGCGGGAGGCGCCACAGATACGCAGTATTTT. Its protein product is CASRKAGGATDTQYF.

This clone was seen once. V and J are TRBV5-8 and TRBJ1-2; D not certain. Per germline, CDR1 SGHTS and CDR2 YDEGEE. This CDR3 contains 16 residues. V was shortened by 0 bases and J by 2 bases, with 14 bases between the two germline ends. The CDR3 DNA sequence: TGTGCCAGCAGCTTGGCCGTTTTCTCGGCGAACTATGGCTACACCTTC. Protein: CASSLAVFSANYGYTF.

The rearrangement uses TRBV11-2 and TRBJ1-1; a weak D match, TRBD1 (5 bases). Germline V gives CDR1 SGHAT, CDR2 FQNNGV. This CDR3 is 12 amino acids long. The CDR3 loop reads CASQGVPTEAFF. The CDR3 DNA reads as TGTGCAAGCCAAGGGGTCCCCACTGAAGCTTTCTTT.

This clone has a handful of counts. J is TRBJ2-2 and V is TRBV4-3; 11 bases line up with TRBD1. This CDR3 has 16 amino acids. Germline lookup yields CDR1 LGHNA and CDR2 YSLEER. V trimming: 3 bases; J trimming: 7 bases; junction bases outside the gene matches: 7. CDR3 DNA sequence: TGCGCCAGCAGCCAGTATACCGGGACAGGGGGCGGGGAGCTGTTTTTT. It codes for CASSQYTGTGGGELFF.

The genes are TRBV5-1 and TRBJ2-5; possible D gene TRBD1, 8 bases. Per germline, CDR1 SGHRS and CDR2 YFSETQ. Trimming stripped 2 bases from V and 5 bases from J, with 13 bases between. The CDR3 is 14 amino acids. CDR3 amino acids: CASSFGQGGETQYF. In DNA, the CDR3 is TGCGCCAGCAGCTTTGGACAGGGAGGGGAGACCCAGTACTTC.

This rearrangement joins TRBV14 to TRBJ2-2, with D perhaps matching TRBD1 (6 bases). V lost 2 bases, J lost 4 bases, and 14 bases lay in between. Germline V gives CDR1 SGHDN, CDR2 FVKESK. The CDR3 runs 16 residues. The CDR3 DNA follows: TGTGCCAGCAGCCAACTCAGGGGCCGGGGCACCGGGGAGCTGTTTTTT. It translates to CASSQLRGRGTGELFF.

This clone turned up a few times. V is TRBV27 and J is TRBJ1-1; TRBD1 matches 8 bases. The CDR3 contains 14 residues. After removal of 6 bases from V and 0 bases from J, the junction contained 3 bases not matched to a gene. From germline, CDR1 is MNHEY and CDR2 SMNVEV (reference sequence). CDR3 bases: TGTGCCAGCAGGTACAGGGGGGTGAACACTGAAGCTTTCTTT. Translated, it gives CASRYRGVNTEAFF.

V usage is TRBV14 and J usage is TRBJ2-2; TRBD2 might be the D (5 bases). The germline V and J ends were trimmed by 8 bases and 3 bases, with 10 bases remaining between them. This CDR3 has 13 amino acids. The germline CDR1 and CDR2 sequences are SGHDN and FVKESK. CDR3 sequence reads: CASAEAYTGELFF. The CDR3 nucleotides read TGTGCCAGCGCGGAGGCGTACACCGGGGAGCTGTTTTTT.

This clone showed up just once. V gene TRBV7-2 combines with J gene TRBJ2-7; TRBD1 is a possible D gene (5 bases). V lost 3 bases and J lost 3, with 9 bases in between. Germline lookup yields CDR1 SGHTA and CDR2 FQGNSA. The CDR3 consists of 13 residues. CDR3 coding DNA: TGTGCCAGCAGCTTTGACAGCTACTACGAGCAGTACTTC. Protein: CASSFDSYYEQYF. Full variable domain (remainder filled in from reference TRBV7-2 and TRBJ2-7): GAGVSQSPSNKVTEKGKDVELRCDPISGHTALYWYRQSLGQGLEFLIYFQGNSAPDKSGLPSDRFSAERTGGSVSTLTIQRTQQEDSAVYLCASSFDSYYEQYFGPGTRLTVT.